This passage covers 12 T cell receptor beta chains from one sample sequenced in a study of blood T cell repertoires in COVID-19. The repertoire was sequenced with immunoSEQ multiplex PCR; TCRdb's copy has only in-frame clones and lacks some. In the table there are tens of thousands of clones, about 90% of which are singletons. The source material was peripheral blood. The receptors stem from a male donor with acute or convalescent COVID-19.

The chain employs TRBV19 and TRBJ1-1; weak D call: TRBD1 (6 bases). CDR1 is LNHDA, CDR2 SQIVND, per germline (reference sequence). This CDR3 is built from 12 residues. V lost 7 bases, J lost 9 bases, and 15 bases lay in between. The CDR3 bases are TGTGCCAGTATAGGAGGACAGAGTAAAGCTTTCTTT. The encoded protein is CASIGGQSKAFF.

V usage is TRBV2 and J usage is TRBJ2-5; 9 bases match TRBD1. Per germline, CDR1 SNHLY and CDR2 FYNNEI. The V segment lost 5 bases and the J segment 5 bases; nucleotides outside the gene matches: 6. The CDR3 spans 14 residues. CDR3 DNA sequence: TGTGCCAGCAGTATAGGACAGGGGTACGAGACCCAGTACTTC. It codes for CASSIGQGYETQYF.

This chain links TRBV11-2 with TRBJ1-1; a possible D gene is TRBD1 (5 bases). The CDR3 covers 14 residues. Trimming removed 5 bases from V and 4 bases from J, with 14 bases in between. CDR1 is SGHAT, CDR2 FQNNGV, per germline. CDR3: CASSPRQGVTEAFF. CDR3 sequence (DNA): TGTGCCAGCAGCCCCCGGCAGGGCGTCACTGAAGCTTTCTTT.

The chain joins TRBV6-2 or TRBV6-3 to TRBJ2-2; 7 bases map to TRBD1. The CDR3 length is 15 residues. The trim removed 4 bases at V and 5 bases at J, leaving 7 bases unmatched. The germline gives CDR1 MNHEY, CDR2 SVGEGT. DNA for the CDR3: TGTGCCAGCAGTTTGAGGGGGCGCATAACCGGGGAGCTGTTTTTT. It yields the protein CASSLRGRITGELFF.

This clone came up once. The chain couples TRBV5-4 to TRBJ1-6; 7 nucleotides line up with TRBD1. From germline, CDR1 is SGHNT and CDR2 YYREEE (reference sequence). J was trimmed by 7 bases and V by 0 bases; bases with no gene match: 7. There are 16 residues in the CDR3. CDR3 coding DNA: TGTGCCAGCAGCTTGGCCCTCTCAGGGGGAAATTCACCCCTCCACTTT. As protein: CASSLALSGGNSPLHF.

The rearrangement uses TRBV5-1 and TRBJ2-5, with a possible D match to TRBD2 (5 bases). The V end was cut by 4 bases, the J end by 5 bases, with 15 bases between. Germline-derived CDR1 and CDR2 are SGHRS and YFSETQ. The CDR3 extends over 14 amino acids. DNA for the CDR3: TGCGCCAGCAGCGTGACGTGGGAGAGGGAGACCCAGTACTTC. Amino acid sequence: CASSVTWERETQYF.

The chain is built from TRBV5-1 and TRBJ2-7; 8 nucleotides align to TRBD1. V was clipped by 1 base and J by 5 bases; unmatched bases: 14. Per the germline V gene, CDR1 is SGHRS and CDR2 is YFSETQ. The CDR3 contains 17 residues. CDR3 loop: CASSLYVSQGARDEQYF. CDR3 coding DNA: TGCGCCAGCAGCTTGTACGTTAGCCAGGGGGCAAGGGACGAGCAGTACTTC.

The chain employs TRBV7-6 and TRBJ1-4; D is perhaps TRBD1 (6 bases). The germline gives CDR1 SGHVS, CDR2 FNYEAQ. The CDR3 runs 14 residues. Trimming stripped 5 bases from V and 8 bases from J, with 15 bases between. This CDR3 reads CASSLNRVREKLFF. The CDR3 DNA reads as TGTGCCAGCAGCCTAAACAGGGTTCGGGAAAAACTGTTTTTT.

The V call is TRBV6-1, the J call TRBJ1-6, with 8 bases matching TRBD1. From germline, CDR1 is MNHNS and CDR2 SASEGT. The CDR3 loop spans 18 amino acids. Trimming removed 2 bases from V and 5 bases from J; junction bases left unmatched: 11. The CDR3 loop is CASSERRQGIRDNSPLHF. CDR3 in DNA: TGTGCCAGCAGTGAACGGCGACAGGGGATCCGAGATAATTCACCCCTCCACTTT.

The chain joins TRBV5-5 to TRBJ2-7; 8 bases match TRBD1. The V segment lost 1 base and the J segment 2 bases; nucleotides outside the gene matches: 5. The CDR3 length is 15 residues. The V gene's germline CDR1 is SGHKS and CDR2 YYEKEE (reference sequence). The CDR3 sequence: CASSLYGTGTYEQYF. Written as DNA, the CDR3 is TGTGCCAGCAGCTTGTACGGGACAGGCACCTACGAGCAGTACTTC.

The chain employs TRBV2 and TRBJ2-5; 7 positions match TRBD2. The CDR3 is 13 residues long. V was pared by 5 bases and J by 2 bases, with 2 bases of the junction left unmatched. Germline lookup yields CDR1 SNHLY and CDR2 FYNNEI. CDR3 nucleotides: TGTGCCAGCAGTACAGCGGGGCAAGAGACCCAGTACTTC. Protein sequence: CASSTAGQETQYF.

V gene TRBV5-1 combines with J gene TRBJ2-7; D is possibly TRBD2 (5 bases). CDR3 length: 14 residues. V lost 0 bases to trimming and J lost 5 bases, with 12 bases between them. Germline-derived CDR1 and CDR2 are SGHRS and YFSETQ. The CDR3 coding sequence is TGCGCCAGCAGCTTGGCCACCGGGGAAAACGAGCAGTACTTC. Translating gives CASSLATGENEQYF.